Listed below are T cell receptor beta chains from one sample, sequenced in a study of T cells in tuberculosis. This table comes from immunoSEQ multiplex PCR, and its TCRdb copy is limited to in-frame clones, with some not included. The sample lists about 33,000 clones; roughly 95% were seen once. Specimen: PBMCs. These receptors originate from a donor between 10 and 29 years old with latent tuberculosis or without tuberculosis infection. Both conserved end residues are part of each CDR3. The order of the fields is CDR3 protein, CDR3 DNA, D gene, J gene, CDR3 length, clone size, V gene. The D gene is left open where the match is weak. Size is omitted from some rows. Given values are once, few, many or a class for expanded clones.

CASSEGEGGKETQYF | TGTGCCAGCAGTGAAGGGGAAGGGGGAAAAGAGACCCAGTACTTC | NA | TRBJ2-5 | 15 | few | TRBV25-1
CASSRDRGYEQYF | TGTGCCAGTTCCCGGGACAGGGGCTACGAGCAGTACTTC | TRBD1 | TRBJ2-7 | 13 | NA | TRBV7-9
CASTPKTGLISEGYTF | TGTGCCAGCACCCCAAAGACAGGGCTTATATCGGAGGGCTACACCTTC | TRBD1 | TRBJ1-2 | 16 | NA | TRBV5-8
CASSPAIIRGDLEKLFF | TGTGCCAGCTCACCAGCTATCATCCGGGGGGACTTAGAAAAACTGTTTTTT | NA | TRBJ1-4 | 17 | NA | TRBV18
CASAPAGWEKLFF | TGTGCCAGCGCCCCCGCGGGATGGGAAAAACTGTTTTTT | NA | TRBJ1-4 | 13 | NA | TRBV7-9
CSAGAALAKNIQYF | TGCAGCGCAGGTGCAGCCTTAGCCAAAAACATTCAGTACTTC | NA | TRBJ2-4 | 14 | NA | TRBV29-1
CASSFSPGQGETQYF | TGCGCCAGCAGCTTCAGCCCGGGACAGGGTGAGACCCAGTACTTC | TRBD1 | TRBJ2-5 | 15 | NA | TRBV5-1
CASSDGTGAYYEQYF | TGTGCCAGCAGCGACGGGACAGGGGCTTACTACGAGCAGTACTTC | TRBD1 | TRBJ2-7 | 15 | NA | TRBV9
CSVAPREGRYGYTF | TGCAGTGTTGCCCCCCGAGAGGGCCGCTATGGCTACACCTTC | NA | TRBJ1-2 | 14 | NA | TRBV29-1
CASSLDGGYPNYGYTF | TGCGCCAGCAGCTTGGACGGGGGGTATCCTAACTATGGCTACACCTTC | NA | TRBJ1-2 | 16 | NA | TRBV5-1
CASTPLGEVTGELFF | TGTGCCAGCACCCCTCTGGGGGAGGTCACCGGGGAGCTGTTTTTT | NA | TRBJ2-2 | 15 | NA | TRBV9
CASSFSRGPGELFF | TGCGCCAGCAGCTTCTCCAGGGGGCCCGGGGAGCTGTTTTTT | TRBD1 | TRBJ2-2 | 14 | NA | TRBV5-1
CASSLVLGLNTEAFF | TGTGCCAGCAGCTTAGTGCTGGGCCTGAACACTGAAGCTTTCTTT | NA | TRBJ1-1 | 15 | NA | TRBV7-8
CASRNTGGTDTQYF | TGTGCCAGCAGAAATACAGGGGGCACAGATACGCAGTATTTT | TRBD1 | TRBJ2-3 | 14 | NA | TRBV6-5
CASSVSANSGYTF | TGCGCCAGCAGTGTTTCCGCAAACTCCGGCTACACCTTC | NA | TRBJ1-2 | 13 | NA | TRBV10-1
CASRSTGGDGYTF | TGTGCCAGCAGGTCGACAGGGGGCGATGGCTACACCTTC | TRBD1 | TRBJ1-2 | 13 | once | TRBV5-6
CASSFSGGPYGYTF | TGTGCCAGCAGTTTTTCGGGGGGGCCCTATGGCTACACCTTC | NA | TRBJ1-2 | 14 | NA | TRBV27
CASSSTSDEQFF | TGCGCCAGCAGCTCGACTAGCGATGAGCAGTTCTTC | TRBD2 | TRBJ2-1 | 12 | NA | TRBV5-1
CAISESGQGQYEQYF | TGTGCCATCAGTGAGTCGGGCCAGGGTCAATACGAGCAGTACTTC | NA | TRBJ2-7 | 15 | once | TRBV10-3
CASSLREGNQPQHF | TGTGCCAGCAGTTTACGAGAGGGCAATCAGCCCCAGCATTTT | NA | TRBJ1-5 | 14 | NA | TRBV27
CASSPWDSDTGELFF | TGTGCCAGCAGCCCATGGGACAGCGACACCGGGGAGCTGTTTTTT | TRBD1 | TRBJ2-2 | 15 | NA | TRBV6-1
CASSLVELTGELFF | TGTGCCAGCAGCTTAGTCGAGCTAACCGGGGAGCTGTTTTTT | NA | TRBJ2-2 | 14 | NA | TRBV7-2
CASSEALVPVWPQHF | TGTGCCAGCAGTGAAGCGCTAGTCCCCGTTTGGCCCCAGCATTTT | NA | TRBJ1-5 | 15 | NA | TRBV6-1
CASGTTSGRSYEQYF | TGTGCTAGTGGTACAACTAGCGGGAGATCCTACGAGCAGTACTTC | TRBD2 | TRBJ2-7 | 15 | NA | TRBV12-5
CASSDWHLDNEQFF | TGTGCCAGCAGTGATTGGCACCTTGACAATGAGCAGTTCTTC | NA | TRBJ2-1 | 14 | once | TRBV6-1
CASSLGPADTQYF | TGCGCCAGCAGCTTGGGTCCGGCAGATACGCAGTATTTT | NA | TRBJ2-3 | 13 | NA | TRBV5-1
CASSSGTSSSYEQYF | TGTGCCAGCAGCTCCGGGACTTCGAGCTCCTACGAGCAGTACTTC | NA | TRBJ2-7 | 15 | NA | TRBV28
CASQRTSGYNEQFF | TGTGCCAGTCAAAGGACTAGCGGCTACAATGAGCAGTTCTTC | TRBD2 | TRBJ2-1 | 14 | NA | TRBV14